This T cell receptor (beta chain) emerged from a study of T cell responses to AZD1222 COVID-19 vaccine. Study summary: Analysis merged second doses at about 4 or about 12 weeks.

Here immunoSEQ multiplex PCR was the method, and the copy in TCRdb shows in-frame clones only, minus some. In the table there are about 120,000 clones, approximately 88% of which are singletons. Study results and limitations: There were mostly white British donors and more females than males, and clonal diversity was possibly underestimated. Nearly half of the spike-specific TCRs reportedly recognize variant regions that carry no mutations.

About this clone: Its specificity is not known.

The starting material was peripheral blood, obtained on day 0 of AZD1222 vaccination. This sequence was found in an adult in good health.

This chain's CDR3 is CASSLAKRGDGYTF. Written as DNA, the CDR3 is TGCGCCAGCAGCTTGGCCAAGCGAGGCGATGGCTACACCTTC. This sequence joins TRBV5-1 and TRBJ1-2; no firm D call. V lost 0 bases, J lost 6 bases, and 12 bases lay in between. CDR1 and CDR2 from the germline V gene are SGHRS and YFSETQ. The CDR3 length is 14 residues.